Listed below are T cell receptor beta chains from one sample, sequenced in a study of spatial heterogeneity in lung cancer. TCRdb independently ran MiXCR on the 5' RACE reads; one entry per CDR3 protein. The sample yields about 92,000 distinct CDR3 sequences, approximately 12% seen once. Sample: PBMCs, taken at surgery. These TCRs come from a male donor with early-stage non-small cell lung cancer. Each CDR3 is given with its conserved first and last residue. The D gene is left open where the match is weak. A clone size is listed for some rows: how often the clone was seen (once, few, many), or a class if it is expanded.

CDR3 protein: CSASGTGDVHEQYF; CDR3 DNA: TGCAGTGCTAGCGGGACAGGGGACGTTCACGAGCAGTACTTC; clone size: few; J gene: TRBJ2-7; V gene: TRBV20-1; D gene: TRBD1
CDR3 protein: CSARGARLAGVYNTQYF; CDR3 DNA: TGCAGTGCTAGGGGGGCCCGACTAGCGGGAGTTTATAATACGCAGTATTTT; clone size: many; J gene: TRBJ2-3; V gene: TRBV20-1; D gene: TRBD2
CDR3 protein: CAITKDRDGETQYF; CDR3 DNA: TGTGCCATCACCAAAGACAGGGATGGGGAGACCCAGTACTTC; clone size: few; J gene: TRBJ2-5; V gene: TRBV10-3; D gene: TRBD1
CDR3 protein: CASNRKDLAEFSGANVLTF; CDR3 DNA: TGTGCCAGCAACCGGAAGGATCTAGCGGAGTTTTCTGGGGCCAACGTCCTGACTTTC; clone size: -; J gene: TRBJ2-6; V gene: TRBV6-1; D gene: TRBD2
CDR3 protein: CATSDTNSNQPQHF; CDR3 DNA: TGTGCCACCAGTGACACCAATAGCAATCAGCCCCAGCATTTT; clone size: many; J gene: TRBJ1-5; V gene: TRBV24-1; D gene: -
CDR3 protein: CASSLVGGSHNEQFF; CDR3 DNA: TGTGCCAGCAGCTTAGTAGGGGGGTCCCACAATGAGCAGTTCTTC; clone size: -; J gene: TRBJ2-1; V gene: TRBV7-2; D gene: -
CDR3 protein: CASGAGGTNEKLFF; CDR3 DNA: TGTGCCAGCGGGGCCGGGGGAACTAATGAAAAACTGTTTTTT; clone size: many; J gene: TRBJ1-4; V gene: TRBV5-5; D gene: -
CDR3 protein: CATSRDRQGVSTDTQYF; CDR3 DNA: TGTGCCACCAGCAGAGACAGACAGGGGGTGAGCACAGATACGCAGTATTTT; clone size: -; J gene: TRBJ2-3; V gene: TRBV15; D gene: TRBD1
CDR3 protein: CASKTLPGANVLTF; CDR3 DNA: TGTGCCAGTAAGACACTACCTGGGGCCAACGTCCTGACTTTC; clone size: few; J gene: TRBJ2-6; V gene: TRBV12-3/TRBV12-4; D gene: -
CDR3 protein: CASSPRAPGGSPLHF; CDR3 DNA: TGTGCCAGCAGCCCCCGGGCGCCCGGAGGATCACCCCTCCACTTT; clone size: few; J gene: TRBJ1-6; V gene: TRBV12-3/TRBV12-4; D gene: -
CDR3 protein: CASSLELGFNQPQHF; CDR3 DNA: TGTGCCAGCAGCTTAGAACTCGGGTTTAATCAGCCCCAGCATTTT; clone size: few; J gene: TRBJ1-5; V gene: TRBV7-6; D gene: -
CDR3 protein: CASGTSGRRYNEQFF; CDR3 DNA: TGTGCCAGCGGGACTAGCGGGAGACGTTACAATGAGCAGTTCTTC; clone size: -; J gene: TRBJ2-1; V gene: TRBV24-1; D gene: TRBD2
CDR3 protein: CASSRDRGGEQYF; CDR3 DNA: TGCGCCAGCAGCCGGGACAGGGGGGGAGAGCAGTACTTC; clone size: once; J gene: TRBJ2-7; V gene: TRBV10-2; D gene: TRBD1
CDR3 protein: CASSLPDSTGTSGWYTQYF; CDR3 DNA: TGTGCCAGCAGCTTACCGGACAGCACCGGGACTAGCGGGTGGTATACGCAGTATTTT; clone size: -; J gene: TRBJ2-3; V gene: TRBV7-9; D gene: TRBD2
CDR3 protein: CASSPPSADTQYF; CDR3 DNA: TGTGCCAGCTCACCACCGTCCGCAGATACGCAGTATTTT; clone size: few; J gene: TRBJ2-3; V gene: TRBV18; D gene: -
CDR3 protein: CSASFNEQFF; CDR3 DNA: TGCAGCGCCTCGTTCAATGAGCAGTTCTTC; clone size: -; J gene: TRBJ2-1; V gene: TRBV29-1; D gene: -
CDR3 protein: CASRLEGLAGGLTDTQYF; CDR3 DNA: TGTGCCAGCAGACTGGAGGGACTAGCGGGAGGTCTCACAGATACGCAGTATTTT; clone size: few; J gene: TRBJ2-3; V gene: TRBV5-4; D gene: TRBD2
CDR3 protein: CASSQEDRRNTGELFF; CDR3 DNA: TGCGCCAGCAGCCAAGAGGACCGGAGAAACACCGGGGAGCTGTTTTTT; clone size: -; J gene: TRBJ2-2; V gene: TRBV4-3; D gene: -
CDR3 protein: CASSPAGGGSPSDTQYF; CDR3 DNA: TGTGCCAGCAGTCCCGCTGGCGGGGGATCCCCGTCAGATACGCAGTATTTT; clone size: -; J gene: TRBJ2-3; V gene: TRBV12-3/TRBV12-4; D gene: TRBD2
CDR3 protein: CASSQTGGQETQYF; CDR3 DNA: TGTGCCAGCAGCCAGACAGGGGGCCAAGAGACCCAGTACTTC; clone size: many; J gene: TRBJ2-5; V gene: TRBV7-2; D gene: TRBD1
CDR3 protein: CASSPRQTYEQYF; CDR3 DNA: TGTGCCAGCTCACCCCGGCAGACATACGAGCAGTACTTC; clone size: -; J gene: TRBJ2-7; V gene: TRBV18; D gene: -
CDR3 protein: CAWSVRVPSGTASGNTIYF; CDR3 DNA: TGTGCCTGGAGTGTACGAGTCCCGTCCGGGACGGCCTCTGGAAACACCATATATTTT; clone size: many; J gene: TRBJ1-3; V gene: TRBV30; D gene: -
CDR3 protein: CASSEQDRGYEQYF; CDR3 DNA: TGTGCCAGCAGCGAACAGGACAGGGGCTACGAGCAGTACTTC; clone size: -; J gene: TRBJ2-7; V gene: TRBV9; D gene: TRBD1